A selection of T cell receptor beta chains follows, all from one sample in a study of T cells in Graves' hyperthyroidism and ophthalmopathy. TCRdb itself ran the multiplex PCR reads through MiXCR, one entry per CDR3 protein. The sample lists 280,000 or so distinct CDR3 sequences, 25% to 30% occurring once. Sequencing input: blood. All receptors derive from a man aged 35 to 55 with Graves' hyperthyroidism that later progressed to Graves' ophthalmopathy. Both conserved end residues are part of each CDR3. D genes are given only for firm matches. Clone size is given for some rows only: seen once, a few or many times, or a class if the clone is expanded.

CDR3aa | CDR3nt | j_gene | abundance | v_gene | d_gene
CASREDPISYEQYF | TGTGCCAGCAGGGAGGACCCTATCTCCTACGAGCAGTACTTC | TRBJ2-7 | - | TRBV2 | -
CASSNPNTGVGTSSYEQYF | TGTGCCAGCAGTAACCCAAATACAGGGGTTGGGACTAGCTCCTACGAGCAGTACTTC | TRBJ2-7 | many | TRBV2 | -
CSARASRGGELFF | TGCAGTGCTCGGGCTAGCCGAGGCGGGGAGCTGTTTTTT | TRBJ2-2 | many | TRBV20-1 | -
CASSPFRRIQETQYF | TGTGCCAGCAGCCCCTTTCGGCGGATTCAAGAGACCCAGTACTTC | TRBJ2-5 | few | TRBV3-1 | -
CASSSSGTLVGEQYF | TGTGCCAGCAGTTCCTCGGGGACCCTAGTGGGCGAGCAGTACTTC | TRBJ2-7 | - | TRBV6-5 | -
CASATLTNTGELFF | TGTGCCAGCGCGACATTGACGAACACCGGGGAGCTGTTTTTT | TRBJ2-2 | many | TRBV28 | -
CATRNRDQETQYF | TGTGCCACCAGGAACAGGGACCAAGAGACCCAGTACTTC | TRBJ2-5 | many | TRBV24-1 | -
CASSSRTSAQETQYF | TGTGCCAGCAGCTCCCGGACTAGCGCGCAAGAGACCCAGTACTTC | TRBJ2-5 | - | TRBV7-8 | TRBD2
CASSHYFGGAMNTEAFF | TGTGCCAGCAGCCACTACTTCGGAGGGGCGATGAACACTGAAGCTTTCTTT | TRBJ1-1 | - | TRBV5-6 | -
CASNENTRDEAFF | TGTGCCAGCAACGAGAACACCCGCGATGAAGCTTTCTTT | TRBJ1-1 | many | TRBV12-3/TRBV12-4 | -
CASSGMGVGEQYF | TGTGCCAGTAGCGGCATGGGGGTAGGCGAGCAGTACTTC | TRBJ2-7 | - | TRBV19 | -
CASRVPLSGNTIYF | TGTGCCAGCAGGGTCCCCCTCTCTGGAAACACCATATATTTT | TRBJ1-3 | - | TRBV28 | -
CATGDRPYEQYF | TGTGCCACGGGGGACCGACCCTACGAGCAGTACTTC | TRBJ2-7 | once | TRBV28 | -
CASSEGDTSNQPQHF | TGTGCCAGCAGTGAAGGGGACACTAGCAATCAGCCCCAGCATTTT | TRBJ1-5 | many | TRBV6-1 | -
CASSEPDEQYF | TGTGCCAGCAGTGAACCCGACGAGCAGTACTTC | TRBJ2-7 | - | TRBV2 | -
CASSEGGFSGNTIYF | TGTGCCAGCAGTGAAGGAGGGTTCTCTGGAAACACCATATATTTT | TRBJ1-3 | many | TRBV6-1 | -
CASSYSGGSNTEAFF | TGTGCCAGCAGTTACTCTGGGGGCTCGAACACTGAAGCTTTCTTT | TRBJ1-1 | - | TRBV6-5 | -
CASSLDGGRETQYF | TGTGCCAGCAGCTTAGATGGGGGCCGGGAGACCCAGTACTTC | TRBJ2-5 | - | TRBV11-2 | -
CASSGSPEDIQYF | TGTGCCAGCAGCGGAAGCCCAGAGGACATTCAGTACTTC | TRBJ2-4 | - | TRBV9 | -
CASSPWYRQDVYGYTF | TGTGCCAGCAGCCCGTGGTACCGACAGGACGTCTATGGCTACACCTTC | TRBJ1-2 | few | TRBV4-2 | -
CASSPGAWETQYF | TGTGCCAGCAGCCCCGGGGCCTGGGAGACCCAGTACTTC | TRBJ2-5 | many | TRBV7-2 | -
CARSTRGIRETQYF | TGTGCCAGAAGCACCCGGGGCATAAGGGAGACCCAGTACTTC | TRBJ2-5 | - | TRBV6-1 | -
CASSARDRLRYEQYF | TGTGCCAGCAGTGCCCGGGACAGGCTAAGGTACGAGCAGTACTTC | TRBJ2-7 | many | TRBV6-1 | TRBD1
CASSYLRGGPVGELFF | TGTGCCAGCAGTTACCTACGAGGGGGGCCGGTCGGGGAGCTGTTTTTT | TRBJ2-2 | many | TRBV6-5 | -
CASSSETGARGSPLHF | TGCGCCAGCAGCTCGGAAACAGGGGCCAGGGGATCACCCCTCCACTTT | TRBJ1-6 | many | TRBV5-1 | TRBD1
CASSLVSDTEAFF | TGTGCCAGCAGCTTAGTATCAGACACTGAAGCTTTCTTT | TRBJ1-1 | many | TRBV11-2 | -
CASSRTVSASSYEQYF | TGTGCCAGCAGCCGAACGGTGTCCGCGAGCTCCTACGAGCAGTACTTC | TRBJ2-7 | many | TRBV6-1 | -
CASSPRPATSGYEQYF | TGTGCCAGCTCACCTCGTCCCGCGACTAGCGGGTACGAGCAGTACTTC | TRBJ2-7 | - | TRBV18 | TRBD2
CASQGQGDTEAFF | TGTGCCAGCCAGGGACAGGGGGACACTGAAGCTTTCTTT | TRBJ1-1 | - | TRBV7-2 | TRBD1
CASSSRTSGGYEQYF | TGTGCCAGCAGCTCCAGGACTAGCGGTGGCTACGAGCAGTACTTC | TRBJ2-7 | many | TRBV27 | TRBD2
CASSLMDLTEAFF | TGTGCCAGCAGTTTAATGGATCTCACTGAAGCTTTCTTT | TRBJ1-1 | many | TRBV12-3/TRBV12-4 | -
CASSLVGQFYGYTF | TGTGCCAGCAGTCTGGTGGGACAGTTCTATGGCTACACCTTC | TRBJ1-2 | - | TRBV12-3/TRBV12-4 | TRBD1
CSARGGIGSGNTIYF | TGCAGTGCTAGAGGAGGGATAGGCTCTGGAAACACCATATATTTT | TRBJ1-3 | - | TRBV20-1 | -
CASSLDRDGEAFF | TGTGCCAGCTCGCTTGACAGGGATGGGGAAGCTTTCTTT | TRBJ1-1 | many | TRBV18 | TRBD1
CASSLRSGQVAQETQYF | TGTGCCAGCAGTTTGCGCTCCGGGCAGGTGGCCCAAGAGACCCAGTACTTC | TRBJ2-5 | - | TRBV6-5 | -
CAWGPYGGKHGYTF | TGTGCCTGGGGACCATACGGGGGGAAGCATGGCTACACCTTC | TRBJ1-2 | - | TRBV30 | -
CASSNRDAMNTEAFF | TGTGCCAGTTCCAACCGGGACGCAATGAACACTGAAGCTTTCTTT | TRBJ1-1 | - | TRBV2 | -
CATTVGAATNTGELFF | TGTGCCACCACGGTCGGAGCGGCGACGAACACCGGGGAGCTGTTTTTT | TRBJ2-2 | many | TRBV7-8 | -
CSARAPQTYEQYF | TGCAGTGCTAGAGCTCCACAGACCTACGAGCAGTACTTC | TRBJ2-7 | - | TRBV20-1 | -
CASSYSAGVSGELFF | TGTGCCAGCAGTTACTCGGCGGGAGTTTCTGGGGAGCTGTTTTTT | TRBJ2-2 | many | TRBV6-5 | TRBD2
CASSLGRENTF | TGTGCCAGCAGCCTCGGGCGGGAAAACACCTTC | TRBJ1-2 | many | TRBV7-9 | -
CASRLLAGRTYEQYF | TGTGCCAGCAGACTACTAGCGGGAAGGACCTACGAGCAGTACTTC | TRBJ2-7 | many | TRBV6-2/TRBV6-3 | TRBD2
CASSPLGGADVGELFF | TGTGCCAGTAGTCCACTGGGGGGGGCCGACGTCGGGGAGCTGTTTTTT | TRBJ2-2 | many | TRBV19 | -
CAGPHSRQGSEAFF | TGTGCCGGGCCTCACAGTCGACAGGGAAGTGAAGCTTTCTTT | TRBJ1-1 | many | TRBV2 | TRBD1
CASSEAATGAYTF | TGCGCCAGCAGTGAGGCGGCAACAGGGGCCTACACCTTC | TRBJ1-2 | many | TRBV10-1 | TRBD1
CASSLGTGEQPQHF | TGTGCCAGCAGTTTAGGGACAGGCGAACAGCCCCAGCATTTT | TRBJ1-5 | - | TRBV12-3/TRBV12-4 | TRBD1
CASSHRDRASYGYTF | TGTGCCAGCAGTCACCGGGACAGGGCGTCCTATGGCTACACCTTC | TRBJ1-2 | medium-sized | TRBV12-3/TRBV12-4 | TRBD1
CASSWGQGDNEQYF | TGCGCCAGCAGCTGGGGACAGGGGGACAACGAGCAGTACTTC | TRBJ2-7 | many | TRBV5-1 | TRBD1
CASLMGDWGTEAFF | TGTGCCAGCCTAATGGGGGATTGGGGCACTGAAGCTTTCTTT | TRBJ1-1 | many | TRBV12-3/TRBV12-4 | -
CASSQDVSYTEAFF | TGCGCCAGCAGCCAAGATGTCTCCTACACTGAAGCTTTCTTT | TRBJ1-1 | many | TRBV4-1 | -
CASSSKLRDTSNSPLHF | TGTGCCAGCAGTTCAAAACTCCGGGACACAAGTAATTCACCCCTCCACTTT | TRBJ1-6 | few | TRBV6-5 | -
CASSFSQPKETQYF | TGCGCCAGCAGCTTCAGCCAGCCCAAAGAGACCCAGTACTTC | TRBJ2-5 | - | TRBV5-1 | -
CASSEFGTEHYEQYF | TGTGCCAGCAGTGAATTTGGGACAGAACACTACGAGCAGTACTTC | TRBJ2-7 | - | TRBV25-1 | TRBD1
CASSDKWTGNTGELFF | TGTGCCAGCAGTGATAAGTGGACAGGGAACACCGGGGAGCTGTTTTTT | TRBJ2-2 | many | TRBV6-1 | TRBD1
CASSGIEGETQYF | TGCGCCAGCAGCGGGATTGAGGGAGAGACCCAGTACTTC | TRBJ2-5 | many | TRBV5-1 | -
CASSWTGSPLHF | TGTGCCAGCAGCTGGACAGGCTCACCCCTCCACTTT | TRBJ1-6 | few | TRBV11-2 | TRBD1
CASSPLIAGYEQYF | TGTGCCAGCAGTCCTCTTATAGCGGGCTACGAGCAGTACTTC | TRBJ2-7 | many | TRBV12-3/TRBV12-4 | TRBD2